This T cell receptor (beta chain) was profiled in a study of blood T cell repertoires in COVID-19. Overall study context: Sites in the United States, Italy and Spain provided acute and convalescent COVID-19 samples. Nucleic acid was either cDNA or gDNA, and it came from T cells, B-cell-depleted T cells, or PBMCs.

The CDR3 is 12 amino acids. From germline, CDR1 is MDHEN and CDR2 SYDVKM. The V end was cut by 3 bases, the J end by 8 bases, with 10 bases between. Original methodology: How many nucleated cells were present was estimated from reference gene primer amplification. Data came from immunoSEQ multiplex PCR; TCRdb stores just in-frame clones and leaves some out. That table supplies the V and J calls and clone size; D and trimming were determined from the DNA. Among some 220,000 clones, 80% were seen once, and the ten largest hold roughly 13%. The TCR was taken from a human donor in a cohort sampled during active COVID-19. The genes are TRBV28 and TRBJ1-2; D ambiguous. Sample: peripheral blood. In DNA, the CDR3 is TGTGCCAGCAGTTTCTGGGGAGAGGGCTACACCTTC. This gives the protein CASSFWGEGYTF.